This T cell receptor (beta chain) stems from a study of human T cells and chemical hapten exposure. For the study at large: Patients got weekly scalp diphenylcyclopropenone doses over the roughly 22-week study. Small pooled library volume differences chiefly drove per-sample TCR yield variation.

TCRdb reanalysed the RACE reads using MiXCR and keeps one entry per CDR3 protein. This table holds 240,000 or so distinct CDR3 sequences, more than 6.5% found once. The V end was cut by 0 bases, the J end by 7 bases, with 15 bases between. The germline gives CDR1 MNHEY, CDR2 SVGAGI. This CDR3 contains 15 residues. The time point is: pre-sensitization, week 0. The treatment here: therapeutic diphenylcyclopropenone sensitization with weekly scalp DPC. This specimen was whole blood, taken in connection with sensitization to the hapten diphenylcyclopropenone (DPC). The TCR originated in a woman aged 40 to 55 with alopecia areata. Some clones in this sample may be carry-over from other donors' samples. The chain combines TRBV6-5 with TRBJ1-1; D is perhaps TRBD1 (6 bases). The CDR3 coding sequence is TGTGCCAGCAGTTACTCACTTCTTGGACAGTTTGAAGCTTTCTTT. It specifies CASSYSLLGQFEAFF.